These 24 T cell receptor beta chains came from one sample sequenced in a study of beta chain features in type 1 diabetes. TCRB transcripts that were expressed got sequenced, as all of the isolated RNA had been reverse transcribed. Only in-frame clones appear in the TCRdb table, and some are missing; sequencing was by immunoSEQ multiplex PCR. Counted here are around 310,000 clones, 8% to 13% occurring once; the ten biggest clones make up around 0.015%. Material: naive CD4+ T cells from blood. All receptors come from a woman younger than 45 in good health.

The chain carries TRBV5-1 and TRBJ1-1; 8 nucleotides match TRBD1. CDR1 SGHRS and CDR2 YFSETQ come from the germline V gene. This CDR3 is built from 18 residues. After removal of 4 bases from V and 0 bases from J, the junction contained 14 bases not matched to a gene. The CDR3 DNA reads TGCGCCAGCAGCCCCCGACAGGGGCGGACTTCGATGAACACTGAAGCTTTCTTT. Translation: CASSPRQGRTSMNTEAFF.

The rearrangement joins TRBV6-5 to TRBJ2-3, with D unclear. Trimming shortened V by 2 bases and J by 1 base, and 4 bases separated the two germline ends. The CDR3 is 13 residues long. CDR1 MNHEY and CDR2 SVGAGI come from the germline V gene. In nucleotides, the CDR3 is TGTGCCAGCAGTTACATAGGCACAGATACGCAGTATTTT. It specifies CASSYIGTDTQYF.

The V and J genes are TRBV28 and TRBJ2-3; 7 bases fit TRBD1. The CDR3 has 15 amino acids. Germline CDR1 reads MDHEN; CDR2 reads SYDVKM. The V segment lost 5 bases and the J segment 6 bases; nucleotides outside the gene matches: 11. CDR3 nucleotides: TGTGCCAGCAGTCCCGGGACAGCGACTAAGGATACGCAGTATTTT. Protein: CASSPGTATKDTQYF. The variable domain in full, with the rest retrieved from reference TRBV28 and TRBJ2-3, is DVKVTQSSRYLVKRTGEKVFLECVQDMDHENMFWYRQDPGLGLRLIYFSYDVKMKEKGDIPEGYSVSREKKERFSLILESASTNQTSMYLCASSPGTATKDTQYFGPGTRLTVL.

CDR3: CAWSVGSRAGGETQYF. In DNA, the CDR3 is TGTGCCTGGAGTGTAGGTTCGAGGGCGGGCGGGGAGACCCAGTACTTC. This chain uses TRBV30 with TRBJ2-5, with D possibly TRBD2 on 5 matching bases. The V and J ends lost 0 bases and 5 bases respectively, with 19 bases between them. The germline CDR1 and CDR2 sequences are GTSNPN and SVGIG (reference sequence). The CDR3 consists of 16 residues. Full variable domain (remainder filled in from reference TRBV30 and TRBJ2-5): SQTIHQWPATLVQPVGSPLSLECTVEGTSNPNLYWYRQAAGRGLQLLFYSVGIGQISSEVPQNLSASRPQDRQFILSSKKLLLSDSGFYLCAWSVGSRAGGETQYFGPGTRLLVL.

The rearrangement links TRBV9 to TRBJ2-6, with a weak D call TRBD2 (6 bases). V dropped 7 bases and J dropped 0 bases, with 17 bases sitting between them. From germline, CDR1 is SGDLS and CDR2 YYNGEE. This CDR3 is 17 amino acids long. CDR3: CASRPGGRYSGANVLTF. In nucleotides, the CDR3 is TGTGCCAGCCGTCCCGGGGGACGTTACTCTGGGGCCAACGTCCTGACTTTC.

The chain has TRBV6-1 and TRBJ2-5; 7 positions match TRBD1. The germline V gene encodes CDR1 MNHNS and CDR2 SASEGT. The trim removed 1 base at V and 7 bases at J, leaving 6 bases unmatched. The CDR3 runs to 14 residues. Written as DNA, the CDR3 is TGTGCCAGCAGTGAAGTCGAGGGGGCGATGACCCAGTACTTC. It translates to CASSEVEGAMTQYF.

This clone was found a few times. This chain joins TRBV29-1 and TRBJ2-1, with 15 bases matching TRBD2. Per the germline V gene, CDR1 is SQVTM and CDR2 is ANQGSEA. CDR3 size: 20 residues. V was clipped by 6 bases and J by 1 base; unmatched bases: 16. CDR3 amino acids: CSVAGLWTSGRAGSYNEQFF. DNA for the CDR3: TGCAGCGTCGCGGGTTTATGGACTAGCGGGAGGGCCGGGTCCTACAATGAGCAGTTCTTC.

This clone came up a few times. V usage is TRBV19 and J usage is TRBJ2-1; 11 nucleotides line up with TRBD2. The CDR3 contains 15 residues. In germline, CDR1 is LNHDA, CDR2 SQIVND (reference sequence). V dropped 3 bases and J dropped 7; count of bases not matched to a gene: 5. The CDR3 bases are TGTGCCAGTAGTATCGTTACTAGCGGGAGTAATGAGCAGTTCTTC. It is translated as CASSIVTSGSNEQFF.

This chain links TRBV6-5 with TRBJ2-5, with D perhaps TRBD1 (6 bases). Trimming left V 6 bases short and J 5 bases short, with 19 bases between. Germline CDR1 is MNHEY and CDR2 is SVGAGI. This CDR3 is built from 15 residues. CDR3 residues: CASRIARDIGETQYF. CDR3 DNA sequence: TGTGCCAGCAGGATCGCCCGGGACATCGGGGAGACCCAGTACTTC.

The chain recombines TRBV25-1 with TRBJ1-2; D possibly corresponds to TRBD1 (5 bases). Looked up from germline, CDR1 is MGHDK and CDR2 is SYGVNS. V was pared by 10 bases and J by 4 bases, with 13 bases between. This CDR3 region has 12 residues. CDR3 in DNA: TGTGCCATCTCGACAGCAGGCTATGGCTACACCTTC. Translated: CAISTAGYGYTF.

This clone has only a few counts. Other nucleotide sequences in the sample specify the same CDR3. The chain carries TRBV2 and TRBJ2-7; 11 bases match TRBD2. Germline lookup yields CDR1 SNHLY and CDR2 FYNNEI. V gave up 6 bases and J gave up 2 bases; unmatched junction bases: 3. The CDR3 length is 14 residues. The CDR3: CASSGTSGPYEQYF. In DNA, the CDR3 is TGTGCCAGCAGCGGGACTAGCGGACCCTACGAGCAGTACTTC.

This sequence joins TRBV27 and TRBJ2-3; 8 bases map to TRBD2. The germline V gene has CDR1 MNHEY and CDR2 SMNVEV (reference sequence). V was pared by 1 base and J by 4 bases, with 7 bases of the junction left unmatched. The CDR3 contains 16 residues. The CDR3 bases are TGTGCCAGCAGTTTATGGCCGGGAGGGCCGTCAGATACGCAGTATTTT. This codes for CASSLWPGGPSDTQYF.

This clone was detected a few times. This rearrangement joins TRBV9 to TRBJ2-7; 8 nucleotides agree with TRBD2. From germline, CDR1 is SGDLS and CDR2 YYNGEE. This CDR3 comprises 16 residues. J was trimmed by 3 bases and V by 0 bases; bases with no gene match: 8. The chain's CDR3 is CASSVDSSGSIYEQYF. DNA for the CDR3: TGTGCCAGCAGCGTAGACTCCAGCGGGAGTATCTACGAGCAGTACTTC.

This rearrangement joins TRBV29-1 to TRBJ2-3; 10 bases are a match to TRBD2. The CDR3 sequence is 16 residues long. V lost 2 bases, J lost 0 bases, and 5 bases stayed unmatched. Germline V CDR1 and CDR2: SQVTM, ANQGSEA. CDR3 sequence reads: CSVETTTSGSTDTQYF. The DNA of the CDR3 is TGCAGCGTTGAAACGACGACTAGCGGGAGCACAGATACGCAGTATTTT.

This clone has only a few counts. The chain has TRBV2 and TRBJ2-1; no clear D. Trimming cost V 2 bases and J 9 bases, with 11 bases left between them. Germline-derived CDR1 and CDR2 are SNHLY and FYNNEI. The CDR3 consists of 13 residues. As DNA, the CDR3 is TGTGCCAGCAGTGAAACCATAGTAAGTGAGCAGTTCTTC. Residues: CASSETIVSEQFF. Full variable domain (rest looked up from reference TRBV2 and TRBJ2-1): EPEVTQTPSHQVTQMGQEVILRCVPISNHLYFYWYRQILGQKVEFLVSFYNNEISEKSEIFDDQFSVERPDGSNFTLKIRSTKLEDSAMYFCASSETIVSEQFFGPGTRLTVL.

The CDR3 here is CASSPQVRGVVNQPQHF. The CDR3 DNA is TGTGCCAGCAGCCCTCAGGTACGGGGGGTAGTCAATCAGCCCCAGCATTTT. V is TRBV28 and J is TRBJ1-5, with D perhaps TRBD1 (5 bases). Germline V lookup: CDR1 MDHEN, CDR2 SYDVKM. The CDR3 consists of 17 residues. The germline V and J ends were trimmed by 6 bases and 3 bases, with 21 bases remaining between them.

This sequence joins TRBV28 and TRBJ2-7; TRBD1 matches 11 bases. The V gene end was trimmed by 2 bases and the J gene end by 3 bases; junction bases not matched to a gene: 6. This CDR3 region has 16 residues. The germline V gene encodes CDR1 MDHEN and CDR2 SYDVKM. This chain's CDR3 is CASSLGGQGVGYEQYF. The DNA of the CDR3 is TGTGCCAGCAGTTTAGGGGGACAGGGGGTAGGCTACGAGCAGTACTTC.

This clone appeared a few times. CDR3: CASSRAGVSYNEQFF. The CDR3 DNA is TGTGCCAGCAGCCGAGCGGGAGTTTCCTACAATGAGCAGTTCTTC. The chain couples TRBV5-6 to TRBJ2-1, with TRBD2 identical over 8 bases. The CDR3 is made up of 15 amino acids. Germline V gives CDR1 SGHDT, CDR2 YYEEEE. V shed 4 bases, J shed 1 base, and the junction held 4 bases outside the gene matches.

The chain recombines TRBV19 with TRBJ2-3; 7 bases agree with TRBD2. The germline gives CDR1 LNHDA, CDR2 SQIVND (reference sequence). Unmatched junction bases numbered 11, after V lost 3 bases and J lost 5 bases. CDR3 size: 16 residues. CDR3 amino acids: CASSMAGGRLGDTQYF. The DNA for the CDR3 is TGTGCCAGTAGTATGGCCGGCGGGAGATTAGGAGATACGCAGTATTTT.

This clone was seen a handful of times. The V and J genes are TRBV4-3 and TRBJ1-5; tentatively, D is TRBD1 (5 bases). The CDR3 has 15 amino acids. Trimming shortened V by 1 base and J by 4 bases, and 11 bases separated the two germline ends. Germline CDR1 is LGHNA and CDR2 is YSLEER. The DNA for the CDR3 is TGCGCCAGCAGCCAAGTCAGGGCTAAGAATCAGCCCCAGCATTTT. It is translated as CASSQVRAKNQPQHF.

This chain connects TRBV5-6 to TRBJ2-5, with D possibly matching TRBD1 (5 bases). V was shortened by 1 base and J by 4 bases, with 11 bases between the two germline ends. The CDR3 loop spans 14 amino acids. Germline loops: CDR1 SGHDT, CDR2 YYEEEE. The CDR3: CASSLQGWRETQYF. CDR3 coding DNA: TGTGCCAGCAGCTTGCAGGGATGGAGAGAGACCCAGTACTTC.

V usage is TRBV5-1 and J usage is TRBJ2-3; 12 bases match TRBD1. CDR1 SGHRS and CDR2 YFSETQ come from the germline V gene. The CDR3 loop spans 16 amino acids. V was clipped by 3 bases and J by 5 bases; unmatched bases: 7. The CDR3 loop is CASSYSGTGGLDTQYF. CDR3 coding DNA: TGCGCCAGCAGCTACTCCGGGACAGGGGGCCTAGATACGCAGTATTTT.

The chain combines TRBV6-1 with TRBJ2-7; D is unclear. Germline assignment: CDR1 MNHNS and CDR2 SASEGT. The V end lost 0 bases, the J end lost 0 bases, and 9 bases lay between the germline ends. The CDR3 runs 15 residues. CDR3 sequence (DNA): TGTGCCAGCAGTGAAGCAATAGTGAACTCCTACGAGCAGTACTTC. It codes for CASSEAIVNSYEQYF.

This clone was counted between two and nine times. V is TRBV7-9 and J is TRBJ2-1; 11 bases agree with TRBD2. The CDR3 has 15 amino acids. Germline loops: CDR1 SEHNR, CDR2 FQNEAQ (reference sequence). After removal of 4 bases from V and 3 bases from J, the junction contained 2 bases not matched to a gene. DNA for the CDR3: TGTGCCAGCAGCTGGGGACTAGCGGTCTACAATGAGCAGTTCTTC. Its translation: CASSWGLAVYNEQFF.